The sequence of this T cell receptor (beta chain) was determined in a study of blood T cell repertoires in COVID-19. Sequencing used immunoSEQ multiplex PCR; TCRdb keeps in-frame clones, though not all of them. The sample has 300,000 to 350,000 clones; over 75% are singletons. CDR1 and CDR2 (germline): SGHVS, FQNEAQ. The length of the CDR3 is 16 residues. The V segment lost 5 bases and the J segment 2 bases; nucleotides outside the gene matches: 4. The receptor was isolated from a woman aged 30 to 39 with COVID-19, enrolled during active disease. The chain joins TRBV7-8 to TRBJ2-2, with TRBD1 matching 11 bases. Sample: peripheral blood. The CDR3 sequence: CASSPRTGGNTGELFF. The CDR3 bases are TGTGCCAGCAGCCCGCGGACAGGGGGCAACACCGGGGAGCTGTTTTTT.